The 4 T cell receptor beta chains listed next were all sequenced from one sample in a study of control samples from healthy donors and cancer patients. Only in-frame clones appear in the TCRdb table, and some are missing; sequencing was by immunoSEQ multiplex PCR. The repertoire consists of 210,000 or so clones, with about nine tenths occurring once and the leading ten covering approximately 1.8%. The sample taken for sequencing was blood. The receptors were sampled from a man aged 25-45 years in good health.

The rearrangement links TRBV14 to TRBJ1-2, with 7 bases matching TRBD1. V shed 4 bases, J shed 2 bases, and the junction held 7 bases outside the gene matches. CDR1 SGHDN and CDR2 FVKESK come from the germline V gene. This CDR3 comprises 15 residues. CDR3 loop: CASSPVGTANYGYTF. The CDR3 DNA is TGTGCCAGCAGCCCAGTCGGGACAGCGAACTATGGCTACACCTTC.

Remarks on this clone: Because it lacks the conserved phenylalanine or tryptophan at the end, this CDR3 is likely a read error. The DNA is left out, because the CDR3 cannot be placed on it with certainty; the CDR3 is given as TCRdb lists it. This chain's CDR3 is CASSPNRDPPPKV. The V and J genes are TRBV11-2 and TRBJ1-1. The CDR3 region is 13 residues in length, termini included. Germline loops: CDR1 SGHAT, CDR2 FQNNGV.

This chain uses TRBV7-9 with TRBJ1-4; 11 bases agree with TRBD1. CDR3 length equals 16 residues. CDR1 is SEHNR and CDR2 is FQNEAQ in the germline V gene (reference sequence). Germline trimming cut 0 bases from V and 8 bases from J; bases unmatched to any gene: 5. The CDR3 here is CASSLADRGRNEKLFF. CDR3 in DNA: TGTGCCAGCAGCTTAGCGGACAGGGGGCGTAACGAAAAACTGTTTTTT.

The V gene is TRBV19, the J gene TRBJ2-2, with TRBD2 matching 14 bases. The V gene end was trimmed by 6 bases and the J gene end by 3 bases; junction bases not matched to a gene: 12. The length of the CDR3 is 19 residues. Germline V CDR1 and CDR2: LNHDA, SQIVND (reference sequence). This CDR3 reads CASRSHGLAGGFDTGELFF. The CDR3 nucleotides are TGTGCCAGTAGATCGCATGGACTAGCGGGGGGCTTTGACACCGGGGAGCTGTTTTTT. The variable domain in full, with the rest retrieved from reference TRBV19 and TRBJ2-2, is DGGITQSPKYLFRKEGQNVTLSCEQNLNHDAMYWYRQDPGQGLRLIYYSQIVNDFQKGDIAEGYSVSREKKESFPLTVTSAQKNPTAFYLCASRSHGLAGGFDTGELFFGEGSRLTVL.